The clone carrying this TCR beta chain was picked up many times. TCRdb re-analysed the multiplex PCR reads in MiXCR, keeping a single row per CDR3 protein. The table has roughly 120,000 distinct CDR3 sequences, about 20% seen once. The data were taken from a study of breast tumors, draining lymph nodes, adjacent tissues. Samples came from axillary lymph nodes draining the breast cancer. This CDR3 has 14 residues. From germline, CDR1 is SGHTA and CDR2 FQGNSA. V lost 6 bases and J lost 5; bases outside the gene matches: 5. The receptor's source is a female donor with breast cancer. Some clones in this sample may be carry-over from other donors' samples. V usage is TRBV7-2 and J usage is TRBJ1-5; 9 bases agree with TRBD1. The sample taken for sequencing was axillary lymph node tissue. The CDR3 reads CASRQTGGDQPQHF. CDR3 coding DNA: TGTGCCAGCAGGCAGACAGGGGGAGATCAGCCCCAGCATTTT. The variable domain in full, with the rest retrieved from reference TRBV7-2 and TRBJ1-5, is GAGVSQSPSNKVTEKGKDVELRCDPISGHTALYWYRQSLGQGLEFLIYFQGNSAPDKSGLPSDRFSAERTGGSVSTLTIQRTQQEDSAVYLCASRQTGGDQPQHFGDGTRLSIL.